This is a list of T cell receptor beta chains from one sample in a study of T cell responses to AZD1222 COVID-19 vaccine. The assay was immunoSEQ multiplex PCR, and TCRdb's table has in-frame clones only and misses some. The sample contains just over 150,000 clones, around nine tenths of which appear only once. This sample comprised peripheral blood, obtained 28 days after the second AZD1222 dose. The receptors derive from an adult who received the AZD1222 COVID-19 vaccine. The CDR3 runs from the conserved cysteine through the conserved F or W.

J: TRBJ2-7; V: TRBV7-9; CDR3: CASSSYSTYEQYF
J: TRBJ2-7; V: TRBV3-1/TRBV3-2; CDR3: CASRPGLSSYEQYF
J: TRBJ2-3; V: TRBV7-9; CDR3: CASSFGTGTDTQYF
J: TRBJ2-7; V: TRBV11-2; CDR3: CASSLDRDPTESYEQYF
J: TRBJ1-1; V: TRBV3-1/TRBV3-2; CDR3: CASSPMAENTEAFF
J: TRBJ1-2; V: TRBV13; CDR3: CASSGNREENYGYTF
J: TRBJ1-2; V: TRBV4-1; CDR3: CASSPDGGNYGYTF
J: TRBJ2-2; V: TRBV27; CDR3: CASSFAGGRNGELFF
J: TRBJ2-2; V: TRBV27; CDR3: CASRLRGYTGELFF
J: TRBJ1-1; V: TRBV28; CDR3: CASRTPVPDEAFF
J: TRBJ2-7; V: TRBV20-1; CDR3: CSLGGRYEQYF
J: TRBJ1-2; V: TRBV28; CDR3: CASSSYRGPNYGYTF
J: TRBJ2-1; V: TRBV11-3; CDR3: CASSSRDRGSEQFF
J: TRBJ1-4; V: TRBV20-1; CDR3: CSASLRDRPTNEKLFF
J: TRBJ2-3; V: TRBV7-6; CDR3: CASSLGGRVLPTDTQYF
J: TRBJ1-3; V: TRBV13; CDR3: CASGLQGARSGNTIYF
J: TRBJ1-4; V: TRBV28; CDR3: CASSLAGQREKLFF
J: TRBJ1-2; V: TRBV27; CDR3: CASSPTGDPYGYTF
J: TRBJ1-6; V: TRBV27; CDR3: CASSPLAGTNNSPLHF
J: TRBJ2-3; V: TRBV5-1; CDR3: CASSLARAERDTQYF
J: TRBJ1-1; V: TRBV2; CDR3: CASSEGQGGAAAFF
J: TRBJ1-6; V: TRBV6-5; CDR3: CASSLTGTANSPLHF
J: TRBJ1-1; V: TRBV19; CDR3: CASRGTPNTEAFF
J: TRBJ1-1; V: TRBV10-3; CDR3: CAVKHPTDQAFF
J: TRBJ2-3; V: TRBV21-1; CDR3: CASSNGRTPDTQYF
J: TRBJ2-7; V: TRBV27; CDR3: CASRLNRGQEQYF
J: TRBJ1-2; V: TRBV28; CDR3: CASSLLGSNLGGYTF
J: TRBJ1-6; V: TRBV4-2; CDR3: CASSPEGNSPLHF
J: TRBJ1-6; V: TRBV30; CDR3: CAWAGTGSSPLHF
J: TRBJ1-5; V: TRBV18; CDR3: CASSSTEFRQPQHF
J: TRBJ1-3; V: TRBV9; CDR3: CASSPRGNTIYF
J: TRBJ2-3; V: TRBV29-1; CDR3: CSVVTDTQYF
J: TRBJ2-6; V: TRBV11-2; CDR3: CASSLVQRSGANVLTF
J: TRBJ2-3; V: TRBV4-1; CDR3: CASSQGTGSADTQYF
J: TRBJ2-3; V: TRBV19; CDR3: CASSIGTNAITNTQYF
J: TRBJ2-1; V: TRBV11-2; CDR3: CASRAGTSGYNEQFF
J: TRBJ2-7; V: TRBV2; CDR3: CASGLSGSDYEQYF
J: TRBJ2-7; V: TRBV10-1; CDR3: CASGGRDRAYEQYF
J: TRBJ2-5; V: TRBV7-2; CDR3: CASSGWGRQGTYQETQYF